This TCR beta chain appears in the sequencing data of a study of T cell responses to AZD1222 COVID-19 vaccine. Clones were sequenced by immunoSEQ multiplex PCR, and TCRdb holds only the in-frame ones, with some missing. The table includes 100,000 to 150,000 clones, just over 90% detected once. This sequence was found in an adult who received the AZD1222 COVID-19 vaccine. The source material was peripheral blood, sampled 28 days after the second AZD1222 dose.

The CDR3, as DNA: TGTGCCAGCAGCTTGGAGGGTATCAATGGCTACACCTTC. Translation: CASSLEGINGYTF. This sequence joins TRBV5-5 and TRBJ1-2, with D unclear. There are 13 residues in the CDR3. Germline V gives CDR1 SGHKS, CDR2 YYEKEE (reference sequence). Between the trimmed V and J ends, which lost 0 bases and 6 bases, there was a span of 9 bases.